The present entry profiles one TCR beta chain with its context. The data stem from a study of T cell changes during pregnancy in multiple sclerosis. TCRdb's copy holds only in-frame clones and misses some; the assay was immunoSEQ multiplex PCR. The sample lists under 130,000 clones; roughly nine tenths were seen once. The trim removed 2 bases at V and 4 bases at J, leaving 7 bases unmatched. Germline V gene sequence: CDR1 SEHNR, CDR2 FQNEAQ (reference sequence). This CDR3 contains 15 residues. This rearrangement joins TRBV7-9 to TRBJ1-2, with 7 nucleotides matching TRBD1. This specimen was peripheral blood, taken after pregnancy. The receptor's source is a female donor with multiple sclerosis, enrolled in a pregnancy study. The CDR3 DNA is TGTGCCAGCAGCTTATCGGCCCAGGGGGGCTATGGCTACACCTTC. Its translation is CASSLSAQGGYGYTF.